One sample yielded the 32 T cell receptor beta chains listed below, sequenced in a study of blood T cell repertoires in COVID-19. The data were produced by immunoSEQ multiplex PCR, yet TCRdb's version contains in-frame clones alone and is incomplete. Here the sample spans 490,000 or so clones, about nine tenths being singletons. Input material: PBMCs or T cells enriched from blood (not recorded which). The receptor set was obtained from a woman aged 60 to 75 who had recovered from COVID-19.

This rearrangement joins TRBV27 to TRBJ2-1; 10 nucleotides align to TRBD2. CDR3 length equals 15 residues. Trimming took 5 bases from V and 4 from J; bases not matched to a gene: 5. Germline-derived CDR1 and CDR2 are MNHEY and SMNVEV (reference sequence). CDR3 coding DNA: TGTGCCAGCAGTCCTAGCGGGGGTTGGTACAATGAGCAGTTCTTC. This encodes CASSPSGGWYNEQFF.

The V call is TRBV7-9, the J call TRBJ1-4, with TRBD1 as a possible D gene (6 bases). In germline, CDR1 is SEHNR, CDR2 FQNEAQ (reference sequence). V dropped 5 bases and J dropped 5 bases, with 15 bases sitting between them. The CDR3 has 15 residues. Written as DNA, the CDR3 is TGTGCCAGCAGCACAGGGATTGCTTTGAATGAAAAACTGTTTTTT. The encoded protein is CASSTGIALNEKLFF.

The chain carries TRBV18 and TRBJ1-1; 10 nucleotides line up with TRBD1. From germline, CDR1 is KGHSH and CDR2 LQKENI. This CDR3 comprises 14 residues. V trimming: 3 bases; J trimming: 3 bases; junction bases outside the gene matches: 1. As DNA, the CDR3 is TGTGCCAGCTCACCGGGACAGGGGTACACTGAAGCTTTCTTT. Translated, it gives CASSPGQGYTEAFF.

The chain has TRBV21-1 and TRBJ2-2; TRBD1 is the table's D call, not checked against the DNA. TRBV21-1 is a known pseudogene. The length of the CDR3 is 17 residues. The CDR3 region has the DNA TGTGCCAGCAGCAAAGAAGGAGAAGGGGCGCAGGGCGGGGAGCTGTTTTTT. It translates to CASSKEGEGAQGGELFF.

V usage is TRBV15 and J usage is TRBJ2-7, with D perhaps TRBD1 (5 bases). Looked up from germline, CDR1 is LNHNV and CDR2 is YYDKDF (reference sequence). The CDR3 runs 13 residues. V lost 5 bases to trimming and J lost 1 base, with 9 bases between them. The CDR3 region is CATSPTDSYEQYF. CDR3 nucleotides: TGTGCCACCAGCCCGACAGATTCCTACGAGCAGTACTTC. Full variable domain (remainder filled in from reference TRBV15 and TRBJ2-7): DAMVIQNPRYQVTQFGKPVTLSCSQTLNHNVMYWYQQKSSQAPKLLFHYYDKDFNNEADTPDNFQSRRPNTSFCFLDIRSPGLGDTAMYLCATSPTDSYEQYFGPGTRLTVT.

The chain recombines TRBV2 with TRBJ2-7; D might be TRBD2 (6 bases). V lost 7 bases, J lost 7 bases, and 14 bases lay in between. Germline-derived CDR1 and CDR2 are SNHLY and FYNNEI. CDR3 length: 12 amino acids. The CDR3 DNA reads TGTGCCAGCAACCCGACTAGTGGGGAGCAGTACTTC. Residues: CASNPTSGEQYF.

V gene TRBV19 combines with J gene TRBJ1-5, with no clear D. CDR1 is LNHDA, CDR2 SQIVND, per germline (reference sequence). The CDR3 spans 15 residues. The germline V and J ends were trimmed by 3 bases and 1 base, with 10 bases remaining between them. DNA of the CDR3: TGTGCCAGTAGTATCCGGGGAGGGAGCAATCAGCCCCAGCATTTT. Protein product: CASSIRGGSNQPQHF.

This sequence joins TRBV15 and TRBJ1-2, with 9 bases fitting TRBD1. Germline CDR1 reads LNHNV; CDR2 reads YYDKDF (reference sequence). The CDR3 is made up of 18 amino acids. V shed 1 base, J shed 8 bases, and the junction held 17 bases outside the gene matches. The CDR3 DNA follows: TGTGCCACCAGCAGAGCAATACGGGACAGGGATGCCCTAGGAGGCTACACCTTC. Amino acids: CATSRAIRDRDALGGYTF.

This chain links TRBV6-5 with TRBJ1-6; D possibly corresponds to TRBD1 (5 bases). The ends were cut back, 6 bases at V and 8 bases at J, with 14 bases in the middle. Germline CDR1 MNHEY, CDR2 SVGAGI. This CDR3 has 14 amino acids. CDR3 region: CASRANRIHSPLHF. CDR3 DNA sequence: TGTGCCAGCAGAGCCAACAGGATCCATTCACCCCTCCACTTT.

This clone showed up many times. The J gene is TRBJ2-7, the V gene TRBV6-5; 8 nucleotides agree with TRBD1. CDR3 size: 13 residues. Germline CDR1 and CDR2: MNHEY and SVGAGI. Losses at the gene ends were 5 bases for V and 6 bases for J; bases not matched to a gene: 6. CDR3 protein: CASSPQGVGEQYF. DNA for the CDR3: TGTGCCAGCAGTCCACAGGGGGTCGGCGAGCAGTACTTC.

V and J are TRBV4-1 and TRBJ2-3, with 8 nucleotides matching TRBD2. The CDR3 is 15 amino acids. Germline CDR1 reads MGHRA; CDR2 reads YSYEKL. Trimming took 1 base from V and 8 from J; bases not matched to a gene: 8. CDR3 region: CASSQVLADRGTQYF. The CDR3 nucleotides are TGCGCCAGCAGCCAAGTACTAGCGGACCGCGGTACGCAGTATTTT.

CDR3 loop: CASSLEGVGTNSYEQYF. The CDR3 nucleotides read TGCGCCAGCAGCTTGGAGGGAGTTGGTACAAACTCCTACGAGCAGTACTTC. The chain is built from TRBV5-1 and TRBJ2-7; D may be TRBD2 (5 bases). This CDR3 has 17 residues. Germline V gives CDR1 SGHRS, CDR2 YFSETQ. Trimming removed 0 bases at V and 0 bases at J, with 16 bases between. The variable domain in full, completed from reference TRBV5-1 and TRBJ2-7, reads KAGVTQTPRYLIKTRGQQVTLSCSPISGHRSVSWYQQTPGQGLQFLFEYFSETQRNKGNFPGRFSGRQFSNSRSEMNVSTLELGDSALYLCASSLEGVGTNSYEQYFGPGTRLTVT.

The J gene is TRBJ1-6, the V gene TRBV18, with D unclear. The CDR3 is 16 residues long. The germline V gene has CDR1 KGHSH and CDR2 LQKENI. V was shortened by 3 bases and J by 6 bases, with 15 bases between the two germline ends. In DNA form, the CDR3 reads TGTGCCAGCTCACCGACTACTACAGACGGTAATTCACCCCTCCACTTT. Protein product: CASSPTTTDGNSPLHF.

This chain uses TRBV18 with TRBJ1-2; D is possibly TRBD1 (5 bases). Trimming stripped 2 bases from V and 4 bases from J, with 8 bases between. Germline V lookup: CDR1 KGHSH, CDR2 LQKENI. The CDR3 totals 13 residues. The CDR3 DNA reads TGTGCCAGCTCACCATCAGGGTTCTATGGCTACACCTTC. Translating it yields CASSPSGFYGYTF.

The chain joins TRBV18 to TRBJ1-6; D ambiguous. The germline gives CDR1 KGHSH, CDR2 LQKENI. V lost 2 bases and J lost 5, with 7 bases in between. The CDR3 is 14 amino acids. CDR3 nucleotide sequence: TGTGCCAGCTCACCAAGGGAGAATAATTCACCCCTCCACTTT. It translates to CASSPRENNSPLHF.

The rearrangement joins TRBV10-1 to TRBJ2-2; D unclear. The CDR3 totals 14 residues. CDR1 and CDR2 from the germline V gene are WNHNN and SYGVQD (reference sequence). The CDR3 sequence is CAPPARYSIRELFF. The DNA of the CDR3 is TGCGCACCTCCCGCGAGATACTCGATCAGGGAGCTGTTTTTT.

The table lists this clone with a few counts. The chain joins TRBV3-1 (or the pseudogene TRBV3-2) to TRBJ1-6; 7 bases align to TRBD1. The CDR3 is 16 amino acids. Losses at the gene ends were 4 bases for V and 14 bases for J; bases not matched to a gene: 17. The germline CDR1 and CDR2 sequences are LGHDT and YNNKEL (reference sequence). The CDR3 coding sequence is TGTGCCAGCAGCCTTAGGGAAGGACAGGTCCTCCGGGCCCTCCACTTT. The encoded protein is CASSLREGQVLRALHF.

The chain couples TRBV2 to TRBJ2-7; D is perhaps TRBD1 (6 bases). The CDR3 spans 15 residues. V was pared by 4 bases and J by 3 bases, with 16 bases between. Germline-derived CDR1 and CDR2 are SNHLY and FYNNEI. CDR3 DNA: TGTGCCAGCAGTGGCTACAGGGTCCGGGACTACGAGCAGTACTTC. Its protein product is CASSGYRVRDYEQYF.

V is TRBV19 and J is TRBJ1-1, with a possible D match to TRBD1 (6 bases). Germline V gene data show CDR1 as LNHDA and CDR2 as SQIVND (reference sequence). Trimming pared 7 bases from V and 0 bases from J, leaving 12 bases between. The CDR3 length is 14 residues. This chain's CDR3 is CASTSGQMNTEAFF. CDR3 sequence (DNA): TGTGCCAGTACATCCGGACAGATGAACACTGAAGCTTTCTTT.

For this clone: Within the sample, other DNA sequences also encode this same CDR3. The J gene is TRBJ1-3, the V gene TRBV4-1; no firm D call. Trimming took 0 bases from V and 0 from J, leaving 6 bases between them. The germline V gene has CDR1 MGHRA and CDR2 YSYEKL. CDR3 size: 15 residues. The CDR3 sequence is CASSQERGSGNTIYF. The CDR3 coding sequence is TGCGCCAGCAGCCAAGAACGGGGCTCTGGAAACACCATATATTTT.

This clone was seen only a few times. The chain carries TRBV15 and TRBJ1-1; D is possibly TRBD1 (6 bases). Deletions cut 0 bases from V and 3 bases from J, with 8 bases between. CDR3 length equals 14 residues. Looked up from germline, CDR1 is LNHNV and CDR2 is YYDKDF (reference sequence). The CDR3 DNA is TGTGCCACCAGCAGAGACCAGGGGTACACTGAAGCTTTCTTT. Its protein product is CATSRDQGYTEAFF.

V usage is TRBV5-4 and J usage is TRBJ1-4; TRBD1 matches 7 bases. V lost 4 bases, J lost 4 bases, and 10 bases stayed unmatched. CDR1 and CDR2 from the germline V gene are SGHNT and YYREEE (reference sequence). The CDR3 extends over 16 amino acids. CDR3 protein: CASSPTRTGGNEKLFF. Here the CDR3 DNA reads TGTGCCAGCAGCCCGACTCGGACAGGCGGTAATGAAAAACTGTTTTTT.

The chain combines TRBV5-4 with TRBJ1-6; 9 positions agree with TRBD1. The CDR3 contains 15 residues. Trimming removed 4 bases from V and 8 bases from J; junction bases left unmatched: 7. Germline CDR1 is SGHNT and CDR2 is YYREEE (reference sequence). This CDR3 reads CASSEQGAPDSPLHF. The CDR3 nucleotides are TGTGCCAGCAGCGAACAGGGGGCGCCTGATTCACCCCTCCACTTT.

This clone appeared once. The rearrangement uses TRBV7-8 and TRBJ1-5; the D is unclear. Germline V gives CDR1 SGHVS, CDR2 FQNEAQ. Trimming left V 2 bases short and J 5 bases short, with 10 bases between. This CDR3 region has 14 residues. In nucleotides, the CDR3 is TGTGCCAGCAGCTTAAATGAGGGCTATCAGCCCCAGCATTTT. Translated: CASSLNEGYQPQHF.

The chain couples TRBV2 to TRBJ1-4; a weak D match, TRBD1 (5 bases). Trimming pared 1 base from V and 8 bases from J, leaving 11 bases between. Germline CDR1 SNHLY, CDR2 FYNNEI. This CDR3 region has 14 residues. DNA of the CDR3: TGTGCCAGCAGTGAAGGTCAGGCAGGGGAAAAACTGTTTTTT. Its translation is CASSEGQAGEKLFF.

CDR3 protein: CASSRPSGGHNSPLHF. The CDR3 nucleotides read TGTGCCAGCAGCCGACCATCAGGGGGCCATAATTCACCCCTCCACTTT. This rearrangement joins TRBV2 to TRBJ1-6; 8 bases map to TRBD1. Unmatched junction bases numbered 9, after V lost 6 bases and J lost 5 bases. The CDR3 covers 16 residues. Germline assignment: CDR1 SNHLY and CDR2 FYNNEI. The variable domain in full, with the rest retrieved from reference TRBV2 and TRBJ1-6, is EPEVTQTPSHQVTQMGQEVILRCVPISNHLYFYWYRQILGQKVEFLVSFYNNEISEKSEIFDDQFSVERPDGSNFTLKIRSTKLEDSAMYFCASSRPSGGHNSPLHFGNGTRLTVT.

Worth noting for this clone: This sample also contains other DNA sequences that code for the same CDR3. The chain carries TRBV27 and TRBJ1-5; D is uncertain. The V and J ends lost 4 bases and 0 bases respectively, with 7 bases between them. This CDR3 has 14 amino acids. The germline CDR1 and CDR2 sequences are MNHEY and SMNVEV (reference sequence). CDR3 residues: CASSSGYSNQPQHF. The CDR3 DNA reads TGTGCCAGCAGTTCGGGTTATAGCAATCAGCCCCAGCATTTT.

V is TRBV7-8 and J is TRBJ2-7; the match to TRBD2 covers 9 bases. V lost 5 bases to trimming and J lost 0 bases; unmatched junction nucleotides: 2. Germline-derived CDR1 and CDR2 are SGHVS and FQNEAQ. The CDR3 has 14 residues. The CDR3 nucleotides read TGTGCCAGCAGCAGGACTAGCGACTCCTACGAGCAGTACTTC. It codes for CASSRTSDSYEQYF.

In nucleotides, the CDR3 is TGTGCCAGCAGCTTGGCCGGGCTAGCGGGTACCGAGCAGTACGTC. Translation gives CASSLAGLAGTEQYV. The rearrangement links TRBV5-4 to TRBJ2-7, with 8 positions matching TRBD2. This CDR3 spans 15 amino acids. The J segment lost 6 bases and the V segment lost 0 bases, leaving 8 bases of the junction unmatched. Looked up from germline, CDR1 is SGHNT and CDR2 is YYREEE (reference sequence).

The chain has TRBV7-9 and TRBJ1-4; no definite D call. CDR1 and CDR2 (germline): SEHNR, FQNEAQ (reference sequence). CDR3 length: 11 residues. V was pared by 2 bases and J by 13 bases, with 8 bases between. CDR3 region: CASSLTERLFF. CDR3 coding DNA: TGTGCCAGCAGCTTAACCGAGAGACTGTTTTTT. Together with reference TRBV7-9 and TRBJ1-4, the CDR3 gives the full variable domain: DTGVSQNPRHKITKRGQNVTFRCDPISEHNRLYWYRQTLGQGPEFLTYFQNEAQLEKSRLLSDRFSAERPKGSFSTLEIQRTEQGDSAMYLCASSLTERLFFGSGTQLSVL.

V is TRBV19 and J is TRBJ2-3, with D perhaps matching TRBD2 (6 bases). Germline CDR1 and CDR2: LNHDA and SQIVND (reference sequence). The CDR3 is 14 amino acids. Between the trimmed V and J ends, which lost 6 bases and 1 base, there was a span of 11 bases. CDR3 nucleotide sequence: TGTGCCAGTAGCCGGGACTTCCGCACAGATACGCAGTATTTT. This codes for CASSRDFRTDTQYF. Together with reference TRBV19 and TRBJ2-3, the CDR3 gives the full variable domain: DGGITQSPKYLFRKEGQNVTLSCEQNLNHDAMYWYRQDPGQGLRLIYYSQIVNDFQKGDIAEGYSVSREKKESFPLTVTSAQKNPTAFYLCASSRDFRTDTQYFGPGTRLTVL.

This sequence joins TRBV7-2 and TRBJ1-2; unclear D gene. Germline V gene sequence: CDR1 SGHTA, CDR2 FQGNSA. V was clipped by 7 bases and J by 3 bases, with 6 bases between them. The CDR3 runs to 11 residues. The CDR3 is CASTIDYGYTF. CDR3 coding DNA: TGTGCCAGCACCATAGACTATGGCTACACCTTC.